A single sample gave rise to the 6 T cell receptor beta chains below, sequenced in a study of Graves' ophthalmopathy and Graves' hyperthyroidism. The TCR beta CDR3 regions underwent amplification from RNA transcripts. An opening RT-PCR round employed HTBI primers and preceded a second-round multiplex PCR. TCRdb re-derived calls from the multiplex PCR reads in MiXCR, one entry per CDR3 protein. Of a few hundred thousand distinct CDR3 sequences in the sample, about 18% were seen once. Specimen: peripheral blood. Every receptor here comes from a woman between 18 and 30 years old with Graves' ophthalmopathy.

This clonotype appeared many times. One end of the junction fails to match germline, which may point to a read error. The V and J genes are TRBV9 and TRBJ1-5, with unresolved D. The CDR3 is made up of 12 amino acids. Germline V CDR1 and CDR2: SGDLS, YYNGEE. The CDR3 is CASGVGNQPQHF. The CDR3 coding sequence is TGTGCCAGCGGCGTAGGTAATCAGCCCCAGCATTTT.

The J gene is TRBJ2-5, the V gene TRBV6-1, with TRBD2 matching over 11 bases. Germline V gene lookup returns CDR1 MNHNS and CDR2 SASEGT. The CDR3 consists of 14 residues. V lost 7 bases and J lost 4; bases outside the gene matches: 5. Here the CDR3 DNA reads TGTGCCAGCAAGATTAGCGGGGGGGGAGAGACCCAGTACTTC. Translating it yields CASKISGGGETQYF.

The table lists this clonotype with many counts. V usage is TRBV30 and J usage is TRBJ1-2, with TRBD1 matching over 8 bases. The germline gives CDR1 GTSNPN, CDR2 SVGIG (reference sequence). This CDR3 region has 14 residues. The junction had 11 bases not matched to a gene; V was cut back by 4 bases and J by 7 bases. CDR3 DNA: TGTGCCTGGATGAGGAGACAGGGGAGAGGTGGCTACACCTTC. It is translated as CAWMRRQGRGGYTF.

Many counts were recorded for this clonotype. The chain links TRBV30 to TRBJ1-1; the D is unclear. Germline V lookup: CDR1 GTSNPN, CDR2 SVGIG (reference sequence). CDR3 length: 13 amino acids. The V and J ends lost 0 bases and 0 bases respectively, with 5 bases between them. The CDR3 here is CAWSVQLNTEAFF. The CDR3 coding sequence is TGTGCCTGGAGTGTACAATTGAACACTGAAGCTTTCTTT.

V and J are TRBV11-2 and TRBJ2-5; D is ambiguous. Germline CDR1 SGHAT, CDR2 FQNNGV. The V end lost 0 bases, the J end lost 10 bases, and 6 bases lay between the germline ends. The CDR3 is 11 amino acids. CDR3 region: CASSLDGDQYF. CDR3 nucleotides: TGTGCCAGCAGCTTAGACGGAGACCAGTACTTC.

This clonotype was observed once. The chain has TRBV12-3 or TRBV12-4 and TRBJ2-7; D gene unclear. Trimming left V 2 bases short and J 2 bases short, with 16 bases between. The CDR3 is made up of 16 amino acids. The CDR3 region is CASSLTWAEAPYEQYF. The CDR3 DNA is TGTGCCAGCAGTTTAACTTGGGCCGAAGCCCCCTACGAGCAGTACTTC.